This T cell receptor (beta chain) was captured by sequencing in a study of cytomegalovirus exposure and HLA in healthy donors. The study's findings and limits: There were a few CMV-associated chains whose specificity for CMV antigens was confirmed in vitro.

Profiling relied on immunoSEQ multiplex PCR, and the TCRdb table lists in-frame clones only, not all of them. The table has about 130,000 clones, 89% seen once. Germline values: CDR1 SGHRS, CDR2 YFSETQ. V was pared by 4 bases and J by 0 bases, with 17 bases between. The CDR3 extends over 17 amino acids. Notes on this clone: Its antigen is not identified.

The sequenced sample was PBMCs. The receptor comes from a woman aged 18-35 years in good health and CMV-seronegative. The rearrangement joins TRBV5-1 to TRBJ2-1; the D is unclear. The CDR3 loop reads CASSLTVTESSYNEQFF. The CDR3 DNA sequence: TGCGCCAGCAGCCTGACCGTAACAGAAAGCTCCTACAATGAGCAGTTCTTC.